This T cell receptor beta chain derives from a study of blood T cells in healthy people across ages. Each sample yielded at least 6 million isolated PBMCs. Germline CDR1 and CDR2: SGHNT and YYREEE (reference sequence). This CDR3 comprises 15 residues. Trimming cost V 4 bases and J 4 bases, with 14 bases left between them. This clonotype was seen only a few times. Primed by a sample-barcoded 5' primer and a J-beta primer mix, a second PCR proceeded for 7 to 11 cycles. In TCRdb, the 5' RACE reads were re-called with MiXCR into one record per CDR3 protein. This sample carries over 450,000 distinct CDR3 sequences, nearly 25% of them seen once, and the ten largest clones take around 10%. A further study also used this sample, focusing on T cells of mothers and their children.

The TCR comes from a boy between 10 and 17 years old in good health. The V call is TRBV5-4, the J call TRBJ1-4, with D tentatively TRBD1 (5 bases). Input material: blood. The CDR3 reads CASSMASGGNEKLFF. For the CDR3, the DNA is TGTGCCAGCAGCATGGCGTCCGGGGGTAATGAAAAACTGTTTTTT.